This T cell receptor beta chain was identified during a study of blood T cell repertoires in COVID-19. Whole-study context: The samples span acute and convalescent COVID-19 from the United States, Italy and Spain. Sample material is recorded as cDNA or gDNA derived from T cells, B-cell-depleted T cells, or PBMCs.

Authors' analysis steps: Estimation of nucleated cell counts relied on the amplification of reference gene primers. Clones were read by immunoSEQ multiplex PCR, and TCRdb kept only the in-frame ones, dropping some. The V and J calls and clone size were taken over from that table, and D and trimming were inferred from the DNA. The sample carries under 550,000 clones, approximately 90% recorded once. The CDR3 totals 15 residues. V gave up 4 bases and J gave up 0 bases, with 13 bases separating them. The germline CDR1 and CDR2 sequences are SGHRS and YFSETQ. The genes are TRBV5-1 and TRBJ1-1; D is unclear. Material: peripheral blood. The TCR sequence derives from a man between 18 and 35 years old with COVID-19, enrolled during active disease. The CDR3 DNA reads as TGCGCCAGCAGCCTCTGGGCAGCCATGAACACTGAAGCTTTCTTT. It yields the protein CASSLWAAMNTEAFF.